The 7 T cell receptor beta chains presented below share a single source sample, sequenced in a study of T-cell memory formation after mild COVID-19. TCRdb passed the 5' RACE reads through MiXCR, listing each CDR3 protein once. The sample carries about 560,000 distinct CDR3 sequences, approximately 15% recorded once. The sequenced sample consisted of PBMCs or a T cell subset sorted from them (not recorded which). The receptors were gathered from an adult woman who had mild COVID-19 (a few samples of this study predate the infection). Cell type and time point are not known.

This clonotype has more than one count but fewer than ten. The chain couples TRBV4-1 to TRBJ2-5, with 8 nucleotides matching TRBD2. V shed 4 bases and J 2 bases; nucleotides not matched to a gene: 9. CDR3 length: 16 amino acids. CDR1 is MGHRA, CDR2 YSYEKL, per germline. The CDR3 loop is CASSLQPSGRQETQYF. The CDR3 DNA sequence: TGCGCCAGCAGCCTCCAACCTAGCGGGCGACAAGAGACCCAGTACTTC.

The chain employs TRBV5-6 and TRBJ2-5; 7 nucleotides match TRBD1. V dropped 2 bases and J dropped 3; count of bases not matched to a gene: 1. This CDR3 has 13 residues. The V gene's germline CDR1 is SGHDT and CDR2 YYEEEE. DNA for the CDR3: TGTGCCAGCAGCTTCGGACAGGAAGAGACCCAGTACTTC. Amino acids: CASSFGQEETQYF.

A few counts support this clonotype. This chain connects TRBV11-3 to TRBJ2-2; D is uncertain. CDR3 length equals 14 residues. V was clipped by 1 base and J by 7 bases, with 10 bases between them. Germline CDR1 and CDR2: SGHNT and YENEEA. The CDR3 DNA follows: TGTGCCAGCAGCTTAGCCCGAGGAAGCGGGGAGCTGTTTTTT. It translates to CASSLARGSGELFF.

This clonotype was observed a single time. V is TRBV14 and J is TRBJ2-7; D call uncertain. With 1 base removed from V and 3 bases from J, the gap between germline ends came to 7 bases. Looked up from germline, CDR1 is SGHDN and CDR2 is FVKESK. The CDR3 is 13 residues long. CDR3 residues: CASSQVSRYEQYF. The CDR3 nucleotides are TGTGCCAGCAGCCAAGTTTCCCGCTACGAGCAGTACTTC.

This clonotype was observed a handful of times. The chain is built from TRBV6-5 and TRBJ2-3; D unclear. Germline assignment: CDR1 MNHEY and CDR2 SVGAGI. This CDR3 contains 15 residues. The ends were cut back, 6 bases at V and 1 base at J, with 14 bases in the middle. Here the CDR3 DNA reads TGTGCCAGCAGCCCCTTCGGACCCCGCACAGATACGCAGTATTTT. Residues: CASSPFGPRTDTQYF.

The rearrangement joins TRBV7-8 to TRBJ2-1; D perhaps matches TRBD2 (6 bases). The germline V gene has CDR1 SGHVS and CDR2 FQNEAQ. The CDR3 contains 17 residues. Trimming shortened V by 2 bases and J by 3 bases, and 17 bases separated the two germline ends. For the CDR3, the DNA is TGTGCCAGCAGCTTAACGGTGCCGGGAGCTCTCTACAATGAGCAGTTCTTC. This codes for CASSLTVPGALYNEQFF.

The chain carries TRBV20-1 and TRBJ1-2; D is possibly TRBD1 (5 bases). This CDR3 spans 13 amino acids. Germline CDR1 is DFQATT and CDR2 is SNEGSKA (reference sequence). CDR3 DNA: TGCACCGCCCTAGAGGGGTCTAACTATGGCTACACCTTC. It codes for CTALEGSNYGYTF.